Following are 10 T cell receptor beta chains from one sample sequenced in a study of technical replicates of blood from several donors. Some clones are missing from TCRdb's copy, which holds only in-frame ones; the method was immunoSEQ multiplex PCR. In the table there are approximately 100,000 clones, approximately 94% of which are singletons. Sequencing was done on a sample of T cells isolated from PBMCs. The receptors originated from a human donor in good health.

This clone came up once. The gene calls are TRBV7-9 and TRBJ2-5, with 11 bases lining up with TRBD2. V lost 2 bases, J lost 5 bases, and 13 bases stayed unmatched. Germline CDR1 reads SEHNR; CDR2 reads FQNEAQ (reference sequence). The CDR3 extends over 18 amino acids. The CDR3 coding sequence is TGTGCCAGCAGCTTACACCCGACTAGCGGGACCATTCGGGAGACCCAGTACTTC. Its protein product is CASSLHPTSGTIRETQYF. Combining the CDR3 with reference TRBV7-9 and TRBJ2-5 gives the whole variable domain DTGVSQNPRHKITKRGQNVTFRCDPISEHNRLYWYRQTLGQGPEFLTYFQNEAQLEKSRLLSDRFSAERPKGSFSTLEIQRTEQGDSAMYLCASSLHPTSGTIRETQYFGPGTRLLVL.

This clone was detected only once. The chain couples TRBV27 to TRBJ2-7, with no clear D. CDR1 MNHEY and CDR2 SMNVEV come from the germline V gene (reference sequence). Between the trimmed V and J ends, which lost 6 bases and 0 bases, there was a span of 6 bases. This CDR3 has 12 amino acids. CDR3 region: CASRRSSYEQYF. Here the CDR3 DNA reads TGTGCCAGCAGGCGGAGCTCCTACGAGCAGTACTTC.

The V call is TRBV11-3, the J call TRBJ2-3; D not certain. This CDR3 has 14 residues. V shed 3 bases and J shed 3 bases, with 10 bases lying between them. Germline lookup yields CDR1 SGHNT and CDR2 YENEEA. CDR3 protein: CASSFGLVTDTQYF. As DNA, the CDR3 is TGTGCCAGCAGCTTCGGCCTAGTGACAGATACGCAGTATTTT.

The chain employs TRBV14 and TRBJ2-1; D is ambiguous. V was clipped by 5 bases and J by 8 bases, with 10 bases between them. Germline V gene data show CDR1 as SGHDN and CDR2 as FVKESK. The CDR3 length is 12 residues. CDR3 DNA sequence: TGTGCCAGCAGCGCAGGTATCTATGAGCAGTTCTTC. Translation gives CASSAGIYEQFF.

The J gene is TRBJ2-7, the V gene TRBV6-1; D possibly corresponds to TRBD1 (6 bases). Germline V lookup: CDR1 MNHNS, CDR2 SASEGT. The V and J ends lost 4 bases and 2 bases respectively, with 15 bases between them. This CDR3 is 15 amino acids long. CDR3 bases: TGTGCCAGCAGTGTAACCGGGACACGCACCTACGAGCAGTACTTC. This codes for CASSVTGTRTYEQYF.

This sequence joins TRBV28 and TRBJ2-1; TRBD2 matches at 14 bases. The CDR3 sequence is 18 residues long. Germline V lookup: CDR1 MDHEN, CDR2 SYDVKM. Unmatched junction bases numbered 17, after V lost 7 bases and J lost 9 bases. The CDR3 DNA follows: TGTGCCAGCACCTATCCCCTGGGGACTAGCGGGAGCTCTGGTGAGCAGTTCTTC. It yields the protein CASTYPLGTSGSSGEQFF.

The V call is TRBV5-1, the J call TRBJ1-1; 7 bases agree with TRBD1. CDR1 SGHRS and CDR2 YFSETQ come from the germline V gene. The CDR3 loop spans 15 amino acids. The trim removed 4 bases at V and 0 bases at J, leaving 6 bases unmatched. The CDR3 here is CASSREGTVNTEAFF. The CDR3 DNA sequence: TGCGCCAGCAGCCGGGAAGGGACAGTGAACACTGAAGCTTTCTTT.

The gene calls are TRBV4-1 and TRBJ2-1; weak D call: TRBD2 (5 bases). CDR1 is MGHRA and CDR2 is YSYEKL in the germline V gene. The CDR3 length is 16 residues. Trimming stripped 3 bases from V and 0 bases from J, with 12 bases between. The CDR3 sequence is CASSHLRGASYNEQFF. The CDR3 coding sequence is TGCGCCAGCAGCCATCTTCGGGGTGCCTCCTACAATGAGCAGTTCTTC.

This chain joins TRBV19 and TRBJ1-2; D call uncertain. CDR3 length: 14 amino acids. The germline V gene encodes CDR1 LNHDA and CDR2 SQIVND (reference sequence). Trimming stripped 4 bases from V and 0 bases from J, with 9 bases between. The CDR3: CASSTGLPNYGYTF. In DNA, the CDR3 is TGTGCCAGTAGTACAGGATTACCTAACTATGGCTACACCTTC.

This chain uses TRBV29-1 with TRBJ2-6, with 7 positions matching TRBD1. The V gene end was trimmed by 5 bases and the J gene end by 0 bases; junction bases not matched to a gene: 4. Germline V lookup: CDR1 SQVTM, CDR2 ANQGSEA. CDR3 length equals 15 residues. The CDR3 here is CSVLPGGSGANVLTF. The CDR3 bases are TGCAGCGTTCTTCCAGGGGGCTCTGGGGCCAACGTCCTGACTTTC.